The entry below gives a single T cell receptor beta chain sequence along with its context. The repertoire was sequenced with immunoSEQ multiplex PCR; TCRdb's copy has only in-frame clones and lacks some. Of 110,000 to 150,000 clones listed, 75% to 90% are singletons. This sample is part of a study of blood T cell repertoires in COVID-19. Looked up from germline, CDR1 is SGHDN and CDR2 is FVKESK. This CDR3 has 14 residues. V dropped 4 bases and J dropped 14; count of bases not matched to a gene: 15. This chain links TRBV14 with TRBJ1-2; 8 nucleotides match TRBD1. Sequencing was done on a sample of peripheral blood. The source of this sequence is a human donor in a cohort sampled during active COVID-19. As DNA, the CDR3 is TGTGCCAGCAGCCGTCCCTCGGGGCAGGGGGCGCTAACCTTC. Residues: CASSRPSGQGALTF.